This T cell receptor (beta chain) was identified in a study of human T cells and chemical hapten exposure. Study background: Diphenylcyclopropenone was administered weekly to the scalp of patients throughout the roughly 22-week study. The study traced per-sample TCR yield variation mainly to small differences in pooled library volumes.

Time point reported: pre-sensitization, week 0. Treatment in this sample: therapeutic diphenylcyclopropenone sensitization with weekly scalp DPC. Germline CDR1 and CDR2: SQVTM and ANQGSEA. The V end lost 5 bases, the J end lost 4 bases, and 11 bases lay between the germline ends. The CDR3 is made up of 13 amino acids. Individual cDNA molecules (in the library) carried attached unique molecular identifiers. MiXCR, run by TCRdb on the RACE reads, gives a single entry per CDR3 protein. The table records more than 300,000 distinct CDR3 sequences, about 5% of them present only once. Material: whole blood, obtained in connection with sensitization to the hapten diphenylcyclopropenone (DPC). The gene calls are TRBV29-1 and TRBJ1-4, with D hard to call. This TCR was sampled from a woman aged 18-30 years with alopecia areata. Some clones in this sample may be carry-over from other donors' samples. DNA for the CDR3: TGCAGCGTTTCAGAGGGTGGTAATGAAAAACTGTTTTTT. Translating it yields CSVSEGGNEKLFF. Combining the CDR3 with reference TRBV29-1 and TRBJ1-4 gives the whole variable domain SAVISQKPSRDICQRGTSLTIQCQVDSQVTMMFWYRQQPGQSLTLIATANQGSEATYESGFVIDKFPISRPNLTFSTLTVSNMSPEDSSIYLCSVSEGGNEKLFFGSGTQLSVL.